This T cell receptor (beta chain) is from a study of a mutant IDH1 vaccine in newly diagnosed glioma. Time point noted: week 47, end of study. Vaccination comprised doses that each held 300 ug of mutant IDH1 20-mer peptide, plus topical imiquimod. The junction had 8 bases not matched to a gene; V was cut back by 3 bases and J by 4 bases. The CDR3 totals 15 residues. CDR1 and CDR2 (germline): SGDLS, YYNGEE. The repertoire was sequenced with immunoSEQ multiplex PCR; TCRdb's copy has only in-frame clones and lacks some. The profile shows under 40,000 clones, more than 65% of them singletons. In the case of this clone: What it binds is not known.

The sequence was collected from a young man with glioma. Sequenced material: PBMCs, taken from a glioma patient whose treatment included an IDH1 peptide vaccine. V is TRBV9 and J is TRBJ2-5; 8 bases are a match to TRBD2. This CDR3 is CASSAFSGGPETQYF. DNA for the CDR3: TGTGCCAGCAGCGCCTTCTCGGGAGGGCCAGAGACCCAGTACTTC. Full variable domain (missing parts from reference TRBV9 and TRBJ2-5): DSGVTQTPKHLITATGQRVTLRCSPRSGDLSVYWYQQSLDQGLQFLIQYYNGEERAKGNILERFSAQQFPDLHSELNLSSLELGDSALYFCASSAFSGGPETQYFGPGTRLLVL.